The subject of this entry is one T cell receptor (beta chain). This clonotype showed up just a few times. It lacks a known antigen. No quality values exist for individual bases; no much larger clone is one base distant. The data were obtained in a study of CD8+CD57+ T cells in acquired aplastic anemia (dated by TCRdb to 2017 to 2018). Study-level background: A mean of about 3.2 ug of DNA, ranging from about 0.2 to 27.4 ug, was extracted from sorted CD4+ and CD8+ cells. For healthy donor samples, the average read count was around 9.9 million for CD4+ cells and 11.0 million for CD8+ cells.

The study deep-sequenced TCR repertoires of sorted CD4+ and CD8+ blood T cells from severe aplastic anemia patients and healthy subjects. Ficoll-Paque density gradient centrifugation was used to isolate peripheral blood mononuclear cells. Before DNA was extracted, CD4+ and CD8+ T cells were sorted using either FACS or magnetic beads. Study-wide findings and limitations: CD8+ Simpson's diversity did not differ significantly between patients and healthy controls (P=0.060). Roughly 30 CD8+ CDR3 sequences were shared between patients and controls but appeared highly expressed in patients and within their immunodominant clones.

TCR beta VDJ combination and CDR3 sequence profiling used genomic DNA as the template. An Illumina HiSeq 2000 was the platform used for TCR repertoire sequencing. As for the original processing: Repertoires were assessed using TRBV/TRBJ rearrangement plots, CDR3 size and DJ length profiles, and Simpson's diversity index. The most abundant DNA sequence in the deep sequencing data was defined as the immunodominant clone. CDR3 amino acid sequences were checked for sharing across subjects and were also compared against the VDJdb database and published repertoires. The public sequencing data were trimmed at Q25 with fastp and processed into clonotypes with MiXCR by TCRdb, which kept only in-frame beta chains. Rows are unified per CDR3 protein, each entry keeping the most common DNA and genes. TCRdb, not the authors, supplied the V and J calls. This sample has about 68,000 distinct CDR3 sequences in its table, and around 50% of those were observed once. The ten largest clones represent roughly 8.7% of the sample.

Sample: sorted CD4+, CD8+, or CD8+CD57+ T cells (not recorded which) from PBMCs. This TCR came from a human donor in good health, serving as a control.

Read as DNA, the sequence is TGTGCCACCAGTGGAACTAGCGGGGTTGGGTACAATGAGCAGTTCTTC. It encodes CATSGTSGVGYNEQFF. The chain uses TRBV24-1 and TRBJ2-1, with 10 bases in between that match TRBD2. From its cysteine to its phenylalanine, the CDR3 spans 16 amino acids. Only the CDR3 DNA is retained, 48 bases long and in frame from the first base. From V the trimming removes 5 bases and from J it removes 4 bases, while the gene matches leave 7 bases of the junction unaccounted for. For CDR1 and CDR2, the germline V gene lists KGHDR and SFDVKD.